The 20 T cell receptor beta chains in this list originate from one sample, sequenced in a study of beta chain features in type 1 diabetes. What was sequenced were expressed TCRB transcripts, since all of the isolated RNA had been reverse transcribed. Generated by immunoSEQ multiplex PCR, the TCRdb table keeps only in-frame clones and is missing some. This table holds roughly 290,000 clones, roughly 8% found once. Sequenced sample: central memory CD4+ T cells from blood. The receptors stem from a young woman in good health.

V usage is TRBV30 and J usage is TRBJ1-2; D unclear. V lost 1 base to trimming and J lost 0 bases, with 15 bases between them. This CDR3 region has 16 residues. The germline gives CDR1 GTSNPN, CDR2 SVGIG (reference sequence). CDR3 sequence reads: CAWSAHLPLANYGYTF. Here the CDR3 DNA reads TGTGCCTGGAGTGCCCACCTCCCCTTAGCTAACTATGGCTACACCTTC.

This clone has only a few counts. The chain is built from TRBV7-3 and TRBJ2-1, with D maybe TRBD1 (6 bases). V was pared by 5 bases and J by 4 bases, with 12 bases between. CDR1 SGHTA and CDR2 FQGTGA come from the germline V gene. The CDR3 covers 14 residues. The CDR3 bases are TGTGCCAGCAGCCCAGGGGTACCGTACAATGAGCAGTTCTTC. Its translation is CASSPGVPYNEQFF.

The table lists this clone with a few counts. J is TRBJ2-2 and V is TRBV7-3; D might be TRBD2 (5 bases). Germline-derived CDR1 and CDR2 are SGHTA and FQGTGA. The germline V and J ends were trimmed by 5 bases and 1 base, with 8 bases remaining between them. The CDR3 sequence is 14 residues long. The CDR3 DNA follows: TGTGCCAGCAGCCAAGGACTGAACACCGGGGAGCTGTTTTTT. It codes for CASSQGLNTGELFF.

CDR3 in DNA: TGTGCCAGCAGTGAAGGCCGCTTTGGGACAGCTCAAGAGACCCAGTACTTC. Translating it yields CASSEGRFGTAQETQYF. V and J are TRBV2 and TRBJ2-5, with 7 bases lining up with TRBD1. The V gene end was trimmed by 1 base and the J gene end by 2 bases; junction bases not matched to a gene: 10. CDR1 is SNHLY, CDR2 FYNNEI, per germline. The CDR3 length is 17 residues.

This clone was counted a few times. This chain uses TRBV25-1 with TRBJ1-1; a weak D match, TRBD1 (5 bases). The V and J ends lost 7 bases and 1 base respectively, with 13 bases between them. This CDR3 spans 14 amino acids. Looked up from germline, CDR1 is MGHDK and CDR2 is SYGVNS. The CDR3 spells CASTSLGGNTEAFF. CDR3 DNA sequence: TGTGCCAGCACCAGCCTTGGGGGGAACACTGAAGCTTTCTTT.

V and J are TRBV18 and TRBJ2-1; 10 bases are a match to TRBD2. Germline V gene sequence: CDR1 KGHSH, CDR2 LQKENI. The ends lost 2 bases at V and 7 bases at J; junction bases unmatched: 8. The CDR3 is 16 amino acids. The CDR3 loop reads CASSPVRQREGNEQFF. In nucleotides, the CDR3 is TGTGCCAGCTCACCAGTTCGACAGCGGGAGGGGAATGAGCAGTTCTTC.

This chain connects TRBV9 to TRBJ2-5; 10 bases match TRBD2. Germline values: CDR1 SGDLS, CDR2 YYNGEE. This CDR3 is 16 amino acids long. Trimming took 1 base from V and 5 from J; bases not matched to a gene: 8. The CDR3, as DNA: TGTGCCAGCAGCGTAACTTCCGGGACTAGCGTTGAGACCCAGTACTTC. Translating gives CASSVTSGTSVETQYF.

This clone was picked up a small number of times. The rearrangement joins TRBV5-1 to TRBJ1-4, with TRBD1 identical over 7 bases. CDR3 length equals 14 residues. Looked up from germline, CDR1 is SGHRS and CDR2 is YFSETQ. V trimming: 4 bases; J trimming: 5 bases; junction bases outside the gene matches: 5. The DNA for the CDR3 is TGCGCCAGCAGCGTAGGGGGCGGGAATGAAAAACTGTTTTTT. Residues: CASSVGGGNEKLFF.

The chain uses TRBV11-2 and TRBJ2-2; D is ambiguous. Trimming cost V 6 bases and J 3 bases, with 11 bases left between them. CDR1 and CDR2 from the germline V gene are SGHAT and FQNNGV. CDR3 size: 14 residues. CDR3 coding DNA: TGTGCCAGCAGTTTCTGGGCAGACACCGGGGAGCTGTTTTTT. It encodes CASSFWADTGELFF.

This clone was found a few times. V usage is TRBV5-8 and J usage is TRBJ2-7, with D possibly being TRBD1 (6 bases). The CDR3 loop spans 15 amino acids. Germline CDR1 is SGHTS and CDR2 is YDEGEE. The V end lost 2 bases, the J end lost 4 bases, and 16 bases lay between the germline ends. The CDR3 DNA is TGTGCCAGCAGCTTAGGGCAGGGGCGAATATACGAGCAGTACGTC. Its protein product is CASSLGQGRIYEQYV.

This clone was seen a few times. The rearrangement joins TRBV7-9 to TRBJ2-1; 7 bases are a match to TRBD2. With 5 bases clipped from V and 4 bases from J, the junction kept 8 bases outside the gene matches. Germline values: CDR1 SEHNR, CDR2 FQNEAQ (reference sequence). This CDR3 is built from 15 residues. CDR3 DNA: TGTGCCAGCAGCCAACCGGGACTACGGTACAATGAGCAGTTCTTC. Its protein is CASSQPGLRYNEQFF.

The chain links TRBV2 to TRBJ2-3; 10 bases map to TRBD2. Germline V gene data show CDR1 as SNHLY and CDR2 as FYNNEI. V dropped 8 bases and J dropped 2; count of bases not matched to a gene: 7. CDR3 length: 15 residues. In DNA form, the CDR3 reads TGTGCCAGCCAGCCTAGCGGGGGCTACACAGATACGCAGTATTTT. Translation gives CASQPSGGYTDTQYF.

The sample holds many counts of this clone. J is TRBJ1-1 and V is TRBV14; D is perhaps TRBD1 (5 bases). Trimming left V 6 bases short and J 7 bases short, with 18 bases between. Per the germline V gene, CDR1 is SGHDN and CDR2 is FVKESK. This CDR3 has 14 residues. This chain's CDR3 is CASRRQGAGSEAFF. In DNA form, the CDR3 reads TGTGCCAGCAGGCGGCAGGGAGCGGGGAGTGAAGCTTTCTTT.

This clone has just a few counts. Given a much more abundant clone one base away, this may be a read error. The V and J genes are TRBV4-1 and TRBJ2-3; D gene unclear. CDR3 length equals 12 residues. Germline V gives CDR1 MGHRA, CDR2 YSYEKL. V was pared by 5 bases and J by 2 bases, with 5 bases between. This CDR3 is CASSFYTDTQYF. For the CDR3, the DNA is TGCGCCAGCAGCTTTTACACAGATACGCAGTATTTT.

This clone was counted only a few times. CDR3: CSVEPWQGLVNTEAFF. The CDR3 DNA is TGCAGCGTTGAACCTTGGCAGGGTCTGGTGAACACTGAAGCTTTCTTT. The rearrangement uses TRBV29-1 and TRBJ1-1; possibly TRBD1 for D (5 bases). V gave up 2 bases and J gave up 0 bases, with 16 bases separating them. Germline-derived CDR1 and CDR2 are SQVTM and ANQGSEA. The CDR3 is made up of 16 amino acids.

The chain uses TRBV4-3 and TRBJ2-3, with a weak D call TRBD1 (5 bases). Trimming left V 2 bases short and J 5 bases short, with 23 bases between. This CDR3 has 18 amino acids. The V gene's germline CDR1 is LGHNA and CDR2 YSLEER. The CDR3 region has the DNA TGCGCCAGCAGCCAACATGGCCTGGTGGCAGGGTCGAGAGATACGCAGTATTTT. It codes for CASSQHGLVAGSRDTQYF.

This clone showed up just a few times. The chain uses TRBV19 and TRBJ2-7; no clear D gene. V lost 4 bases and J 6 bases, leaving 16 bases between the germline ends. The CDR3 runs 14 residues. CDR1 is LNHDA, CDR2 SQIVND, per germline (reference sequence). CDR3 bases: TGTGCCAGTAGTACCTCCTTTTCGGGTGCCGAGCAGTACTTC. It specifies CASSTSFSGAEQYF.

The chain recombines TRBV19 with TRBJ1-2, with a possible D match to TRBD1 (5 bases). V lost 6 bases to trimming and J lost 6 bases, with 14 bases between them. The length of the CDR3 is 13 residues. Germline lookup yields CDR1 LNHDA and CDR2 SQIVND (reference sequence). The chain's CDR3 is CASSPGHLNGYTF. The CDR3 DNA sequence: TGTGCCAGTAGCCCTGGACACTTAAATGGCTACACCTTC.

This clone was counted a few times. The chain uses TRBV5-1 and TRBJ2-5; D may be TRBD2 (6 bases). V was cut by 1 base and J by 5 bases, with 15 bases left in between. Germline lookup yields CDR1 SGHRS and CDR2 YFSETQ. The CDR3 contains 15 residues. The CDR3 region has the DNA TGCGCCAGCAGCTTGATCGGGACTGGGGGGGAGACCCAGTACTTC. It is translated as CASSLIGTGGETQYF.

This chain uses TRBV4-2 with TRBJ2-1, with D possibly matching TRBD2 (5 bases). V was clipped by 0 bases and J by 7 bases, with 7 bases between them. The CDR3 contains 13 residues. Germline assignment: CDR1 LGHNA and CDR2 YNFKEQ. The CDR3 sequence: CASSQDRDNEQFF. Written as DNA, the CDR3 is TGTGCCAGCAGCCAAGATCGGGATAATGAGCAGTTCTTC.